The sequence of this T cell receptor beta chain was determined in a study of glioma-infiltrating T cells. Findings and limits, study-wide: Gliomas, especially low-grade, showed above-expected tissue-blood divergence; non-neoplastic patients showed below.

Germline assignment: CDR1 SGHVS and CDR2 FNYEAQ. The CDR3 contains 16 residues. Unmatched junction bases numbered 9, after V lost 4 bases and J lost 2 bases. At least ten counts were recorded for this clonotype. Antigen: not known. The iRepertoire nested amplicon-rescue multiplex PCR amplified TCR alpha and beta CDR3s from RNA. TCRdb recomputed calls from the multiplex PCR reads with MiXCR, one row per CDR3 protein. The sample has approximately 100,000 distinct CDR3 sequences, less than 30% seen once; the top ten hold around a third. Sequenced sample: glioma tissue, nonneoplastic brain tissue, or PBMCs (not recorded which). The TCR was taken from a human donor with low-grade glioma or glioblastoma, undergoing nonglioma brain surgery, or in good health (not recorded which). The chain is built from TRBV7-6 and TRBJ2-3; 7 nucleotides agree with TRBD2. The CDR3 region is CASSSRGSGTTDTQYF. DNA of the CDR3: TGTGCCAGCAGCTCGCGGGGGAGCGGGACCACAGATACGCAGTATTTT.